Listed below are T cell receptor beta chains from one sample, sequenced in a study of blood T cell repertoires in COVID-19. Libraries were prepared by immunoSEQ multiplex PCR; TCRdb keeps only in-frame clonotypes and omits some of them. The sample holds 490,000 or so clones, approximately 91% seen once. Sequencing was carried out using PBMCs or T cells enriched from blood (not recorded which). These receptors originate from a woman in her fifties or sixties who had recovered from COVID-19. CDR3s include the opening cysteine and the closing phenylalanine or tryptophan. D genes are given only for firm matches. Not every row has a clone size; where given, it reads once, few, many or a size class.

>TRBJ1-3|TRBD1|18|NA|TRBV23-1
TGCGCCAGCAGTCATCAAGGGACAGGGGGTTCCTCTGGAAACACCATATATTTT
CASSHQGTGGSSGNTIYF
>TRBJ2-6|TRBD1|16|few|TRBV25-1
TGTGCCAGCAGTGAGCTGACAGGGGCCGGGGCCAACGTCCTGACTTTC
CASSELTGAGANVLTF
>TRBJ2-3|TRBD1|14|NA|TRBV3-1/TRBV3-2
TGTGCCAGCAGTACAGGGGGAGGCACAGATACGCAGTATTTT
CASSTGGGTDTQYF
>TRBJ2-1|TRBD2|15|NA|TRBV10-2
TGCGCCAGCAGTGGTACTAGCGGGGTCGACAATGAGCAGTTCTTC
CASSGTSGVDNEQFF
>TRBJ1-4|NA|15|NA|TRBV19
TGTGCCAGTAAACCGACGGGGGCAACTAATGAAAAACTGTTTTTT
CASKPTGATNEKLFF
>TRBJ2-3|NA|15|NA|TRBV5-1
TGCGCCAGCAGCTTGTGGGGCAGTCCAGGAGATACGCAGTATTTT
CASSLWGSPGDTQYF
>TRBJ2-2|TRBD1|16|once|TRBV5-1
TGCGCCAGCAGCTTGGGTCCGGACAGGATGACCGGGGAGCTGTTTTTT
CASSLGPDRMTGELFF
>TRBJ2-5|NA|13|NA|TRBV2
TGTGCCAGCAGTGGAGACAGTCAAGAGACCCAGTACTTC
CASSGDSQETQYF
>TRBJ1-5|TRBD1|14|few|TRBV27
TGTGCCAGCGGGAGAATCAGGGGGGATCAGCCCCAGCATTTT
CASGRIRGDQPQHF
>TRBJ2-7|TRBD1|14|NA|TRBV5-4
TGTGCCAGCAGCTTGGGGGACAGGGGCCACGAGCAGTACTTC
CASSLGDRGHEQYF
>TRBJ2-7|TRBD2|15|NA|TRBV6-1
TGTGCCAGCAGTGAAAGGGGACTAGCGGTAAACGAGCAGTACTTC
CASSERGLAVNEQYF
>TRBJ1-1|NA|15|NA|TRBV7-2
TGTGCCACCAGACCGGGGAGGACCCAGGGAACTGAAGCTTTCTTT
CATRPGRTQGTEAFF
>TRBJ2-2|NA|12|NA|TRBV6-5
TGTGCCCTCAGGGGAAACACCGGGGAGCTGTTTTTT
CALRGNTGELFF
>TRBJ1-5|NA|13|NA|TRBV5-4
TGTGCCAGCAGCTTGGGACAAAATCAGCCCCAGCATTTT
CASSLGQNQPQHF
>TRBJ2-3|NA|17|NA|TRBV27
TGTGCCAGCAGTCCCAAAAGACTTGAGTCGGGCACAGATACGCAGTATTTT
CASSPKRLESGTDTQYF
>TRBJ2-3|NA|13|NA|TRBV11-3
TGTGCCAGCAGCCCACCAGGATTAGATACGCAGTATTTT
CASSPPGLDTQYF
>TRBJ1-5|NA|15|NA|TRBV11-2
TGTGCCAGCAGCCTCACAGGCCAGATCAATCAGCCCCAGCATTTT
CASSLTGQINQPQHF
>TRBJ1-2|NA|12|NA|TRBV6-5
TGTGCCAGCAACCCGGTGTACGCTGGCTACACCTTC
CASNPVYAGYTF
>TRBJ1-2|TRBD1|16|few|TRBV4-1
TGCGCCAGCAGCCCACACGGACAGGGAGGAGTAGCTGGCTACACCTTC
CASSPHGQGGVAGYTF
>TRBJ1-4|TRBD1|16|NA|TRBV23-1
TGCGCCAGCAGTCATTTGGGTAGGGACAGGGGTGAAAAACTGTTTTTT
CASSHLGRDRGEKLFF
>TRBJ1-4|NA|12|few|TRBV2
TGTGCCAGCGGTGTCCTTAATGAAAAACTGTTTTTT
CASGVLNEKLFF
>TRBJ2-3|TRBD1|16|NA|TRBV4-1
TGCGCCAGCAGCCAAGGAAAGGGGGCTTACACAGATACGCAGTATTTT
CASSQGKGAYTDTQYF
>TRBJ1-2|NA|13|NA|TRBV5-1
TGCGCCAGCAGCTCCACGGGGGTGCATGGCTACACCTTC
CASSSTGVHGYTF
>TRBJ2-2|NA|14|NA|TRBV15
TGTGCCACCAGCAGAGTGTCTAACACCGGGGAGCTGTTTTTT
CATSRVSNTGELFF
>TRBJ1-5|NA|17|NA|TRBV28
TGTGCCAGCAGACGCAGGGGAGTCAGGTATAGCAATCAGCCCCAGCATTTT
CASRRRGVRYSNQPQHF
>TRBJ1-5|TRBD1|13|NA|TRBV5-5
TGTGCCAGCAGCCAACAGGGGCGGCAGCCCCAGCATTTT
CASSQQGRQPQHF
>TRBJ2-3|NA|13|NA|TRBV25-1
TGTGCCAGCAGTGAATTTAGCCCAGATACGCAGTATTTT
CASSEFSPDTQYF
>TRBJ1-2|TRBD1|14|NA|TRBV5-1
TGCGCCAGCAGCTTTCAGGGGGCTGACTATGGCTACACCTTC
CASSFQGADYGYTF
>TRBJ2-7|TRBD2|14|NA|TRBV4-1
TGCGCCAGCAGCCAGGCTAGCGGGGGCTACGAGCAGTACTTC
CASSQASGGYEQYF
>TRBJ2-5|NA|13|NA|TRBV6-5
TGTGCCAGCAGAACGCAGGGCCGGGAGACCCAGTACTTC
CASRTQGRETQYF
>TRBJ1-2|NA|15|NA|TRBV10-2
TGCGCCAGCAAACGACAGGTGTGGACTAACTATGGCTACACCTTC
CASKRQVWTNYGYTF
>TRBJ1-4|NA|15|few|TRBV4-1
TGCGCCAGCAGCCAAGATCAAGGGGCTGGTGAAAAACTGTTTTTT
CASSQDQGAGEKLFF
>TRBJ2-7|NA|13|NA|TRBV7-8
TGTGCCAGCAGCTTAGGAGCCGCTAACGAGCAGTACTTC
CASSLGAANEQYF
>TRBJ2-4|NA|15|NA|TRBV7-9
TGTGCCAGCAGCCCAGATGGACACGCGTTAAACATTCAGTACTTC
CASSPDGHALNIQYF
>TRBJ1-1|NA|16|NA|TRBV6-2/TRBV6-3
TGTGCCAGCAGTTACGAGACAGTGACCGGGAACACTGAAGCTTTCTTT
CASSYETVTGNTEAFF
>TRBJ1-3|NA|16|NA|TRBV3-1/TRBV3-2
TGTGCCAGCAGCCATCTACCTGGGCAGGCTGGAAACACCATATATTTT
CASSHLPGQAGNTIYF
>TRBJ2-5|NA|15|once|TRBV5-5
TGTGCCAGCAGCTTGGAACGTGGAGGGCGAGAGACCCAGTACTTC
CASSLERGGRETQYF
>TRBJ2-1|NA|12|NA|TRBV7-9
TGTGCCAGCAGCGTCCTGTCGGATGAGCAGTTCTTC
CASSVLSDEQFF
>TRBJ1-3|TRBD1|17|NA|TRBV5-1
TGCGCCAGCAGCCCTCAGCCACAGGGGGCAGGCGGAAACACCATATATTTT
CASSPQPQGAGGNTIYF
>TRBJ2-3|TRBD1|14|NA|TRBV28
TGTGCCAGCAGCCGAGGACAGGGGGTTAATACGCAGTATTTT
CASSRGQGVNTQYF
>TRBJ1-5|NA|14|NA|TRBV2
TGTGCCAGCAGCGTCGGACAAGGCAATCAGCCCCAGCATTTT
CASSVGQGNQPQHF
>TRBJ1-1|NA|16|NA|TRBV7-2
TGTGCCAGCAGCGCCCGACAGCCCCGCTCCGGGACTGAAGCTTTCTTT
CASSARQPRSGTEAFF
>TRBJ2-1|NA|16|once|TRBV5-6
TGTGCCAGCAGCCCCCCCACTGGCAGGGGATACAATGAGCAGTTCTTC
CASSPPTGRGYNEQFF
>TRBJ2-1|NA|16|once|TRBV5-4
TGTGCCAGCACCCGAGAACTAGCAGTCTCCTACAATGAGCAGTTCTTC
CASTRELAVSYNEQFF
>TRBJ2-1|NA|15|NA|TRBV12-5
TGTGCTAGTGGTTTGGGGGAGAGCTCCTACAATGAGCAGTTCTTC
CASGLGESSYNEQFF
>TRBJ2-3|NA|16|NA|TRBV27
TGTGCCAGCAGTTACAACGGCCCGTACAGGGAAGATACGCAGTATTTT
CASSYNGPYREDTQYF
>TRBJ1-2|NA|14|NA|TRBV2
TGTGCCAGTGCCGATGGCAGGGCTAACTATGGCTACACCTTC
CASADGRANYGYTF
>TRBJ2-3|NA|11|once|TRBV20-1
TGCAGTGCTAAACAGGCAAATACGCAGTATTTT
CSAKQANTQYF
>TRBJ1-2|NA|13|NA|TRBV10-1
TGCGCCAGCAGTGGCAGGGCCAATTATGGCTACACCTTC
CASSGRANYGYTF
>TRBJ2-3|NA|12|NA|TRBV30
TGTGCCTGGAGTGCCATCACAGATACGCAGTATTTT
CAWSAITDTQYF
>TRBJ1-1|NA|15|NA|TRBV19
TGTGCCAGTAGTCCGTCCGGACACCTCTTTCCTGAAGCTTTCTTT
CASSPSGHLFPEAFF
>TRBJ2-3|TRBD1|14|NA|TRBV7-2
TGTGCCAGCAGCTCAGGACAGGGAACAGATACGCAGTATTTT
CASSSGQGTDTQYF
>TRBJ1-3|TRBD1|15|NA|TRBV29-1
TGCAGCGCCTCCCGGACAGGGCGCTCTGGAAACACCATATATTTT
CSASRTGRSGNTIYF
>TRBJ1-1|TRBD1|14|NA|TRBV7-9
TGTGCCAGCAGCTTATATCAGGGGGCTACTGAAGCTTTCTTT
CASSLYQGATEAFF
>TRBJ1-1|NA|13|NA|TRBV3-1/TRBV3-2
NA
CASSQRWGRGSFF
>TRBJ1-2|NA|15|NA|TRBV4-2
TGTGCCAGCAGCCAAAACCAGGGGAAAGGCTATGGCTACACCTTC
CASSQNQGKGYGYTF